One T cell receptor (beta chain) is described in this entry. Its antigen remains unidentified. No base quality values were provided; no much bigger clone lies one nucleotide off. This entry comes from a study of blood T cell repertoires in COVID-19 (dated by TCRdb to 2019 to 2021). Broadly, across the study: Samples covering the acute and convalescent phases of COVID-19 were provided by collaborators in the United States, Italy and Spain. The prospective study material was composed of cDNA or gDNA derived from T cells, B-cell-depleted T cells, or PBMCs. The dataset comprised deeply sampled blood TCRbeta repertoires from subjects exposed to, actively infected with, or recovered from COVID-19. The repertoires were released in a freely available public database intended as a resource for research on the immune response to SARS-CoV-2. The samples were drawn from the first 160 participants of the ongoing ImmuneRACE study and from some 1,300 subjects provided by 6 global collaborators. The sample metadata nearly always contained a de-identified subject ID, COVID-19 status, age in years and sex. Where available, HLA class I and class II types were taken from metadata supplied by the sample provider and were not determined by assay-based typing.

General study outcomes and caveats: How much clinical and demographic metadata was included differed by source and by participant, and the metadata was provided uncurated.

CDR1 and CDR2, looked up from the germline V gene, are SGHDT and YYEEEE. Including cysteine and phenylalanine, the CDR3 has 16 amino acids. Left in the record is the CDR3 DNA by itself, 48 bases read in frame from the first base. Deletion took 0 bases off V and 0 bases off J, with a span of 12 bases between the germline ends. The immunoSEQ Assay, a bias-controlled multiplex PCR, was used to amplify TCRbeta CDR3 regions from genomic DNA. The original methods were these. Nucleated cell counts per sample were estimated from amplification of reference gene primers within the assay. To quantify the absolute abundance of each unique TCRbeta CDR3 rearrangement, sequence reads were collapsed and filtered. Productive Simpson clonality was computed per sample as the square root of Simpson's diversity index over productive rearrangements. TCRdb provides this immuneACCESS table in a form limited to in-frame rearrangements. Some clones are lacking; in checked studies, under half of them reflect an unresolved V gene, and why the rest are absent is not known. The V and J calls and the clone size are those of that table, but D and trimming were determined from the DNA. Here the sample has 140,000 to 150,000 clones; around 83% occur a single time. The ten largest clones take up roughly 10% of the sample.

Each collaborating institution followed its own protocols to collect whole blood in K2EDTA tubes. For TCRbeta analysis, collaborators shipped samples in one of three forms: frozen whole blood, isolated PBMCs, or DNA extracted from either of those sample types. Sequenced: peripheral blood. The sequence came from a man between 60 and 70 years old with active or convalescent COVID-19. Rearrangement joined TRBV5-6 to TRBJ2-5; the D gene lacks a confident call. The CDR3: CASSLDGRIHQETQYF. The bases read TGTGCCAGCAGCTTGGATGGCCGTATACACCAAGAGACCCAGTACTTC.